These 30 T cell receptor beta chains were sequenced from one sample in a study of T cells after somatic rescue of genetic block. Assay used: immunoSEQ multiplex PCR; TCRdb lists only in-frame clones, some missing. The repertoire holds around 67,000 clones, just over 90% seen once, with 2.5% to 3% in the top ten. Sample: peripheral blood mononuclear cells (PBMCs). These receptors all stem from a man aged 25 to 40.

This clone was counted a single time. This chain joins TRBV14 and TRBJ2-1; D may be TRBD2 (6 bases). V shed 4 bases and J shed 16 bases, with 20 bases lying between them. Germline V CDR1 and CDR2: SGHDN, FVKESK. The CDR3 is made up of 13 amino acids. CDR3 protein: CASSLEPGLARFF. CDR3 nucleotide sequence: TGTGCCAGCAGCCTGGAACCGGGACTTGCCCGTTTCTTC.

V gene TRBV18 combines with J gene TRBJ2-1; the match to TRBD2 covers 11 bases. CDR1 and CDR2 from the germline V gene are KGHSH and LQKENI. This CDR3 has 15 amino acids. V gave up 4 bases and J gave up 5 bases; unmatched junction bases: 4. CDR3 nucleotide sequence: TGTGCCAGCTCACAAGAGGGACTAGCGGACAATGAGCAGTTCTTC. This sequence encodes CASSQEGLADNEQFF.

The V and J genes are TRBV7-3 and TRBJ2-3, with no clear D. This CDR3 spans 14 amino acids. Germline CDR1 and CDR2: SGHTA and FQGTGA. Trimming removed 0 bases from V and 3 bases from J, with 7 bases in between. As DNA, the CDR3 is TGTGCCAGCAGCTTAACCCTTGGGACAGATACGCAGTATTTT. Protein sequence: CASSLTLGTDTQYF.

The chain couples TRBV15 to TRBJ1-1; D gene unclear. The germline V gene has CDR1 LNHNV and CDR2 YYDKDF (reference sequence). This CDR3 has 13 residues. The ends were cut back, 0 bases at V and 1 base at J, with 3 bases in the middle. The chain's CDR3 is CATSREWNTEAFF. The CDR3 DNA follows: TGTGCCACCAGCAGAGAATGGAACACTGAAGCTTTCTTT.

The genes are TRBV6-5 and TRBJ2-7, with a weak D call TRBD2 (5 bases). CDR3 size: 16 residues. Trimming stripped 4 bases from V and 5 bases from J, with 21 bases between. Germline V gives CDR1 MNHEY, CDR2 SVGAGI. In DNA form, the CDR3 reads TGTGCCAGCAGTTCTGCCGGGATCTTCGGGTTGGACGAGCAGTACTTC. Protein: CASSSAGIFGLDEQYF.

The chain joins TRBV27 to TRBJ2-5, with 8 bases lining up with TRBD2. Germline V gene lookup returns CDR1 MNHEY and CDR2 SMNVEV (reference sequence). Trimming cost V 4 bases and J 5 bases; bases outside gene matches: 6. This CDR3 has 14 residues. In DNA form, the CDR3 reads TGTGCCAGCAGTTCAAGGACGGGAGGGGAGACCCAGTACTTC. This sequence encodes CASSSRTGGETQYF.

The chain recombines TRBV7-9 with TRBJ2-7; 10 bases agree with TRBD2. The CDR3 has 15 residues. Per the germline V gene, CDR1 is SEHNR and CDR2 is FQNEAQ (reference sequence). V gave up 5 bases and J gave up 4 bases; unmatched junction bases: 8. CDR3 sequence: CASSGLAGGRYEQYF. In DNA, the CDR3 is TGTGCCAGCAGCGGATTAGCGGGGGGCCGGTACGAGCAGTACTTC.

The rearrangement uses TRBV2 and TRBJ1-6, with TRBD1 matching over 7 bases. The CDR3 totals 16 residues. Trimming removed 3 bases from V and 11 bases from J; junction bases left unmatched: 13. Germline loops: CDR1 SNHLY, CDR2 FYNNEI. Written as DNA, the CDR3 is TGTGCCAGCAGTGACTCCGGGACAGACTCCTCGGCACCCCTCCACTTT. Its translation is CASSDSGTDSSAPLHF.

CDR3 coding DNA: TGTGCCAGCAGCTTTGCCACCGGGGCCCCATCGGGAGAGCAGTACTTC. Protein sequence: CASSFATGAPSGEQYF. The V and J genes are TRBV7-3 and TRBJ2-7; the D call may be TRBD1 or TRBD2 (5 bases each). V shed 3 bases and J shed 7 bases, with 22 bases lying between them. Germline V gene sequence: CDR1 SGHTA, CDR2 FQGTGA. The CDR3 loop spans 16 amino acids.

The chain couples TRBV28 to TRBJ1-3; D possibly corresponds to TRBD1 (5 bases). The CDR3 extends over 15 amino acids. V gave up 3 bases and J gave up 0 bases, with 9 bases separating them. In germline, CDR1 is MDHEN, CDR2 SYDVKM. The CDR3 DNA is TGTGCCAGCAGTTTGGGACGCACCTCTGGAAACACCATATATTTT. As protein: CASSLGRTSGNTIYF.

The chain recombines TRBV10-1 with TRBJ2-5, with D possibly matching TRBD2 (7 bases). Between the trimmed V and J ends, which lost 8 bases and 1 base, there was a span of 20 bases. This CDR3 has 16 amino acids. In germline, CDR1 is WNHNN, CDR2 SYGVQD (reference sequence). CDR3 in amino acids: CASPEGGAVGQETQYF. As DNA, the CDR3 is TGCGCCAGCCCCGAGGGGGGGGCGGTCGGCCAAGAGACCCAGTACTTC.

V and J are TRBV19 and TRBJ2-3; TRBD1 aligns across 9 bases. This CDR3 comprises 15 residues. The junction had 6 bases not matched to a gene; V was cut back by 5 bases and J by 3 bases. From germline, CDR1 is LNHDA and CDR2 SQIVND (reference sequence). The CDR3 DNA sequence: TGTGCCAGTAGTCACAGGGGGCTAAGGACAGATACGCAGTATTTT. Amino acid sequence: CASSHRGLRTDTQYF.

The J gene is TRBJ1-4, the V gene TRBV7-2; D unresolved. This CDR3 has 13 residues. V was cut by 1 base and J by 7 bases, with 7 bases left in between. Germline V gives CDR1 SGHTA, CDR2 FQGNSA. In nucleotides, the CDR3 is TGTGCCAGCAGCTTAGGGGGTTTTGAAAAACTGTTTTTT. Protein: CASSLGGFEKLFF.

The CDR3 sequence is CATSRDGKDVDEQYF. CDR3 DNA: TGTGCCACCAGCAGAGATGGAAAGGACGTCGACGAGCAGTACTTC. This chain uses TRBV15 with TRBJ2-7; D gene ambiguous. The CDR3 is made up of 15 amino acids. The germline V gene encodes CDR1 LNHNV and CDR2 YYDKDF (reference sequence). The V end lost 0 bases, the J end lost 5 bases, and 14 bases lay between the germline ends.

The DNA of the CDR3 is TGTGCCAGCAGCTTTGGCGGGGGCTCCTACAATGAGCAGTTCTTC. Amino acid sequence: CASSFGGGSYNEQFF. The chain couples TRBV13 to TRBJ2-1; 7 bases align to TRBD2. J lost 0 bases, V lost 3 bases, and 2 bases had no gene match. This CDR3 spans 15 amino acids. From germline, CDR1 is PRHDT and CDR2 FYEKMQ (reference sequence). The complete variable domain, with remaining parts taken from reference TRBV13 and TRBJ2-1, reads AAGVIQSPRHLIKEKRETATLKCYPIPRHDTVYWYQQGPGQDPQFLISFYEKMQSDKGSIPDRFSAQQFSDYHSELNMSSLELGDSALYFCASSFGGGSYNEQFFGPGTRLTVL.

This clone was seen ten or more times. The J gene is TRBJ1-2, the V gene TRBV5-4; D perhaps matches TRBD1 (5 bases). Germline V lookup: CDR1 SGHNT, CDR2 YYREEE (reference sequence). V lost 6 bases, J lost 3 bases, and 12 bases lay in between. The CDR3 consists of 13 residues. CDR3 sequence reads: CASKMTADYGYTF. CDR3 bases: TGTGCCAGCAAGATGACAGCCGACTATGGCTACACCTTC.

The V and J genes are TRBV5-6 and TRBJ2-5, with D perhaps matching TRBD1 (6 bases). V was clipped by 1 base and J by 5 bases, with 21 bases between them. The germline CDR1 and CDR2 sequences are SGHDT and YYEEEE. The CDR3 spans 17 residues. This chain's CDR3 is CASSLNQWTRDIETQYF. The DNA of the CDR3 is TGTGCCAGCAGCTTGAACCAATGGACCCGGGACATCGAGACCCAGTACTTC.

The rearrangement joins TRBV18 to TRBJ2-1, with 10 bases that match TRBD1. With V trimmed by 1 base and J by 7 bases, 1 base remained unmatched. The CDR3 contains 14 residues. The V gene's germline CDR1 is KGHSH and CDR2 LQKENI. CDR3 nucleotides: TGTGCCAGCTCACCACGGACAGGGGGGAATGAGCAGTTCTTC. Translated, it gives CASSPRTGGNEQFF.

The CDR3 DNA follows: TGTGCCAGCAGCAGAGAGAGGGGTCGGGAGCTGTTTTTT. It specifies CASSRERGRELFF. V gene TRBV9 combines with J gene TRBJ2-2; D assignment may be TRBD1 or TRBD2 (5 bases each). The germline V and J ends were trimmed by 4 bases and 9 bases, with 13 bases remaining between them. The CDR3 has 13 residues. Germline CDR1 SGDLS, CDR2 YYNGEE.

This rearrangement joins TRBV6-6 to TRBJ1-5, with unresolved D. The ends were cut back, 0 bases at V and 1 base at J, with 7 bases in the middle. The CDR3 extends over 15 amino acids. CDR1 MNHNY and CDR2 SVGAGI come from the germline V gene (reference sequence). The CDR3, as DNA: TGTGCCAGCAGTTACTCAGGGTTCAGCAATCAGCCCCAGCATTTT. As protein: CASSYSGFSNQPQHF.

CDR3 sequence: CASSLQQGLNNEQFF. DNA of the CDR3: TGCGCCAGCAGCTTGCAACAGGGACTCAACAATGAGCAGTTCTTC. The J gene is TRBJ2-1, the V gene TRBV5-1; possibly TRBD1 or TRBD2 for D (6 bases each). The germline V and J ends were trimmed by 1 base and 5 bases, with 13 bases remaining between them. CDR3 length: 15 amino acids. Germline CDR1 reads SGHRS; CDR2 reads YFSETQ.

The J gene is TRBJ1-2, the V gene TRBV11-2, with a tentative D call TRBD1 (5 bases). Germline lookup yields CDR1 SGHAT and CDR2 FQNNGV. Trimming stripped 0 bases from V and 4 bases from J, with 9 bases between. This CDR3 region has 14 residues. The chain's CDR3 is CASSLDGQSYGYTF. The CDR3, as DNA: TGTGCCAGCAGCTTAGACGGACAAAGCTATGGCTACACCTTC. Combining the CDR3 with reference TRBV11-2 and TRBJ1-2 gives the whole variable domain EAGVAQSPRYKIIEKRQSVAFWCNPISGHATLYWYQQILGQGPKLLIQFQNNGVVDDSQLPKDRFSAERLKGVDSTLKIQPAKLEDSAVYLCASSLDGQSYGYTFGSGTRLTVV.

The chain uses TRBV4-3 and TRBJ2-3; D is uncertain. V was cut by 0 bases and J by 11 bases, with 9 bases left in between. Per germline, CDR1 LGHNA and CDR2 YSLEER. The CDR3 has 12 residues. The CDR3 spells CASSQDRYQQYF. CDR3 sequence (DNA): TGCGCCAGCAGCCAAGATAGGTACCAGCAGTATTTT.

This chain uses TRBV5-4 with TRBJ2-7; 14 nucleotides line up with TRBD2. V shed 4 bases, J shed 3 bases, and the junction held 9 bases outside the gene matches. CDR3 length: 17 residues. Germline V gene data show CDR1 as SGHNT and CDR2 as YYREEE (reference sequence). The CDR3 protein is CASSLGLAGGNYYEQYF. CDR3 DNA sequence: TGTGCCAGCAGCCTCGGACTAGCGGGAGGTAATTACTACGAGCAGTACTTC.

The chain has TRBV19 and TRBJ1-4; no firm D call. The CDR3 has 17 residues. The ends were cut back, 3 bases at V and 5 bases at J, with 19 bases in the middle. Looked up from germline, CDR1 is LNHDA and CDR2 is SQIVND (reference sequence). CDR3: CASSMGRRAGTNEKLFF. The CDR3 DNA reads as TGTGCCAGTAGTATGGGTCGGAGGGCAGGAACCAATGAAAAACTGTTTTTT. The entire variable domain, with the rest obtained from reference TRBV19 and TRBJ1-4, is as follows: DGGITQSPKYLFRKEGQNVTLSCEQNLNHDAMYWYRQDPGQGLRLIYYSQIVNDFQKGDIAEGYSVSREKKESFPLTVTSAQKNPTAFYLCASSMGRRAGTNEKLFFGSGTQLSVL.

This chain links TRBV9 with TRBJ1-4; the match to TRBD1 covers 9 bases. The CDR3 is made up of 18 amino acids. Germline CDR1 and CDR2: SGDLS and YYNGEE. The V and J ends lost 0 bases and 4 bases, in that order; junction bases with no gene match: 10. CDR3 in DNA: TGTGCCAGCAGCGTAGCCGGGACAGGGTCCAGATTTAATGAAAAACTGTTTTTT. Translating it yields CASSVAGTGSRFNEKLFF.

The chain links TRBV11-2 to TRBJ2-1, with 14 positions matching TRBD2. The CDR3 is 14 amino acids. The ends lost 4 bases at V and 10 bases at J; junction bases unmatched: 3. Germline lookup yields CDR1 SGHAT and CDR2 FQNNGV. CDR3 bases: TGTGCCAGCAGCTCCCGGACTAGCGGGAGGGAGCAGTTCTTC. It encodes CASSSRTSGREQFF. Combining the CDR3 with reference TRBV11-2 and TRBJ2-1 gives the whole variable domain EAGVAQSPRYKIIEKRQSVAFWCNPISGHATLYWYQQILGQGPKLLIQFQNNGVVDDSQLPKDRFSAERLKGVDSTLKIQPAKLEDSAVYLCASSSRTSGREQFFGPGTRLTVL.

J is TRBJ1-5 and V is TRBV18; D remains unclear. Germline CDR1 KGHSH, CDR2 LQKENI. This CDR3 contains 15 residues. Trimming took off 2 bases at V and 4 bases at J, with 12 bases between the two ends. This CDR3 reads CASSPGPTDNQPQHF. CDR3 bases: TGTGCCAGCTCACCAGGGCCCACCGATAATCAGCCCCAGCATTTT.

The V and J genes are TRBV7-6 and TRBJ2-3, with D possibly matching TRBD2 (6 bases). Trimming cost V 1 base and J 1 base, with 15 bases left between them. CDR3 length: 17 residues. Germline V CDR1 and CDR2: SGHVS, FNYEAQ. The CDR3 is CASSLGVGGEGTDTQYF. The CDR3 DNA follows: TGTGCCAGCAGCTTAGGCGTCGGGGGAGAGGGCACAGATACGCAGTATTTT.

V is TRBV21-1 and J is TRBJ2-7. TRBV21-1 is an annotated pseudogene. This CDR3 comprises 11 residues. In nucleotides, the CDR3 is TGTGCCAGCAGCAAAGGTGGGGGTCTTGACTTC. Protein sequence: CASSKGGGLDF.